Below are 2 T cell receptor beta chains sequenced from a single sample in a study of cytomegalovirus exposure and HLA in healthy donors. PCR involved 60 Vbeta and 13 Jbeta primers. TCRdb's copy holds only in-frame clones and misses some; the assay was immunoSEQ multiplex PCR. The sample has about 130,000 clones, roughly 80% seen once. The sequencing sample was made of PBMCs. Every receptor here comes from a man aged 40-50 years in good health and CMV-seronegative.

The chain employs TRBV30 and TRBJ2-7; D is unresolved. Trimming removed 1 base at V and 3 bases at J, with 7 bases between. CDR1 is GTSNPN, CDR2 SVGIG, per germline (reference sequence). The CDR3 contains 12 residues. The CDR3 coding sequence is TGTGCCTGGAGTGGCAGAAACTACGAGCAGTACTTC. Its protein is CAWSGRNYEQYF.

This chain connects TRBV27 to TRBJ2-5, with 14 bases identical to TRBD2. With V trimmed by 3 bases and J by 0 bases, 15 bases remained unmatched. Germline values: CDR1 MNHEY, CDR2 SMNVEV (reference sequence). The CDR3 runs to 21 residues. The CDR3 sequence is CASSFPGTSGRAQMYQETQYF. The CDR3 nucleotides read TGTGCCAGCAGTTTCCCTGGGACTAGCGGGAGAGCCCAAATGTACCAAGAGACCCAGTACTTC.